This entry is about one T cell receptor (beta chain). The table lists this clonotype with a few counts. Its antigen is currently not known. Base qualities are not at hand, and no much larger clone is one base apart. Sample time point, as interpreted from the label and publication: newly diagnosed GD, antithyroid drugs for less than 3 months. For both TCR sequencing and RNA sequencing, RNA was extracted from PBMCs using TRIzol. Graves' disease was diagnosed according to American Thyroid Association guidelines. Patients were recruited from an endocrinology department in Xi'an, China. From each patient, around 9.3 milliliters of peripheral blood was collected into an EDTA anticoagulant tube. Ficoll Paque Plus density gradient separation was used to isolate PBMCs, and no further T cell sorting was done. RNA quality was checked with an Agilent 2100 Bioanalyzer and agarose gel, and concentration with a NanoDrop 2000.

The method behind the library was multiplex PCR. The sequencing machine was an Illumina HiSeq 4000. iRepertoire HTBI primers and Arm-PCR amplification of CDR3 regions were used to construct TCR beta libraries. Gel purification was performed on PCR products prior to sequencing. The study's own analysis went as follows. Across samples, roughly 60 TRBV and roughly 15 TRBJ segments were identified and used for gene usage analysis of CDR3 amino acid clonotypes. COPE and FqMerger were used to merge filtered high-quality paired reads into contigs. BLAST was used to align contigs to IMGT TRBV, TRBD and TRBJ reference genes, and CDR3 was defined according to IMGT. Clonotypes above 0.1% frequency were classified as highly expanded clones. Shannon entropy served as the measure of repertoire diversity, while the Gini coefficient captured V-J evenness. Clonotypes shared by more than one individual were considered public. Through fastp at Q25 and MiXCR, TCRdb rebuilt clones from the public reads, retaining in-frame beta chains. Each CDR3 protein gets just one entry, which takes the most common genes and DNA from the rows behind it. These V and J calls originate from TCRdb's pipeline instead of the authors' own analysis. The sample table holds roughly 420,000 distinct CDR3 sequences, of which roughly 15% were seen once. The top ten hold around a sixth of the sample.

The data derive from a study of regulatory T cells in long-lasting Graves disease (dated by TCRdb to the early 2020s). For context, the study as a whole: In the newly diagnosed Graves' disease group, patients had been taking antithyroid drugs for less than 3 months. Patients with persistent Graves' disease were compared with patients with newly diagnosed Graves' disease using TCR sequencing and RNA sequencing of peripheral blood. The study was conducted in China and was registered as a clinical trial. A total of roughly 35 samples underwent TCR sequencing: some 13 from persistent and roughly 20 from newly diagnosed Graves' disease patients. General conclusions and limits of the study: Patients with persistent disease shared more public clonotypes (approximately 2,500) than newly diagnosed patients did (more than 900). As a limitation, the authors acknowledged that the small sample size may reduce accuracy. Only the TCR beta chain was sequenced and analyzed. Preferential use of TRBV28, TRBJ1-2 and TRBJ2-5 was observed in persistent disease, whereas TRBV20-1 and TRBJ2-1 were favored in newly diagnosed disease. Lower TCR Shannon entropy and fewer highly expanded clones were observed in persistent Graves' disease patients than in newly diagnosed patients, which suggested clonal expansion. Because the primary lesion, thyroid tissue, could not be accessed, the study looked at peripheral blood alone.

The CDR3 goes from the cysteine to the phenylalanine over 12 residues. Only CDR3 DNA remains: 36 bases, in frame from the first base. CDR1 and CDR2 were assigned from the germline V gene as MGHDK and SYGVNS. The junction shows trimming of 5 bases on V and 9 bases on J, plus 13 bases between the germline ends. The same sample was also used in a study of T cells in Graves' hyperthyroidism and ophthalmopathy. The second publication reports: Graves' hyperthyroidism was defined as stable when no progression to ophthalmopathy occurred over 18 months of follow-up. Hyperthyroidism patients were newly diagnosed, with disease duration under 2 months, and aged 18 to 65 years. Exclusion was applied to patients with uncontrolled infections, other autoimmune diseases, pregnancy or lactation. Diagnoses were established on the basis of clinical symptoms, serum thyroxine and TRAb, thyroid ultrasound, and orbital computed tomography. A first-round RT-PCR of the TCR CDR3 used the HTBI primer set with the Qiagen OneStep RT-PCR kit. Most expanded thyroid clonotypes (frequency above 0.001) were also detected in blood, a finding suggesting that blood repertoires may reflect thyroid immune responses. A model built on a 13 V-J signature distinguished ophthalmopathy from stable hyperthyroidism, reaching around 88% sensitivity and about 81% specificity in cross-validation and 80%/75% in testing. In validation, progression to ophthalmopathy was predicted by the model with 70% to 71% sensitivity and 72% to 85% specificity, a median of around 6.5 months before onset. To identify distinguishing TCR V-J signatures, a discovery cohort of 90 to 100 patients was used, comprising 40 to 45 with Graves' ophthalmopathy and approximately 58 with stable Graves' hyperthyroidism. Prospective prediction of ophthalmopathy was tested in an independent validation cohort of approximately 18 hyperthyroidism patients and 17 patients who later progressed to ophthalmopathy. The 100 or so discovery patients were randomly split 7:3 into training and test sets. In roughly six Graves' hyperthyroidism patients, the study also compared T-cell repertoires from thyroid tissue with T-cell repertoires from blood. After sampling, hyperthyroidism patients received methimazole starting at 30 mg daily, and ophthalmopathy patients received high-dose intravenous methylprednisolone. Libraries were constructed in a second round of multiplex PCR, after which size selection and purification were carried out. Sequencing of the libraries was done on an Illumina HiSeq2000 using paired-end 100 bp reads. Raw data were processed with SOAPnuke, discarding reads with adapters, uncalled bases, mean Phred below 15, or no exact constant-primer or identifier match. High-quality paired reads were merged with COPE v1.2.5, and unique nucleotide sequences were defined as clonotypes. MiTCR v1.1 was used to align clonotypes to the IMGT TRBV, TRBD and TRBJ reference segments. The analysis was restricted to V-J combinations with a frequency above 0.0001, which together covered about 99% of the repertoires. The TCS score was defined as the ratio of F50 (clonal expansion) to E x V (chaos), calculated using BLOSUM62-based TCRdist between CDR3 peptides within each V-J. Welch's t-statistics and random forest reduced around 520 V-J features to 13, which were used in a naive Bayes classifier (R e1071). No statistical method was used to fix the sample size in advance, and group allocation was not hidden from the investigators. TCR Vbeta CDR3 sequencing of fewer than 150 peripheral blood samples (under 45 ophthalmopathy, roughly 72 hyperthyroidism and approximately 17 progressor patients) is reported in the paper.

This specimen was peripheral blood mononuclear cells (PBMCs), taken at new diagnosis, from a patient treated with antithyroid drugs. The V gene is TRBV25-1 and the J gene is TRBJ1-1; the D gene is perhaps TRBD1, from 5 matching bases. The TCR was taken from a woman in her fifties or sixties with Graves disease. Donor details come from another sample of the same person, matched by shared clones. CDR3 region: CASSPGTAKAFF. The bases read TGTGCCAGCAGTCCCGGGACGGCAAAAGCTTTCTTT.